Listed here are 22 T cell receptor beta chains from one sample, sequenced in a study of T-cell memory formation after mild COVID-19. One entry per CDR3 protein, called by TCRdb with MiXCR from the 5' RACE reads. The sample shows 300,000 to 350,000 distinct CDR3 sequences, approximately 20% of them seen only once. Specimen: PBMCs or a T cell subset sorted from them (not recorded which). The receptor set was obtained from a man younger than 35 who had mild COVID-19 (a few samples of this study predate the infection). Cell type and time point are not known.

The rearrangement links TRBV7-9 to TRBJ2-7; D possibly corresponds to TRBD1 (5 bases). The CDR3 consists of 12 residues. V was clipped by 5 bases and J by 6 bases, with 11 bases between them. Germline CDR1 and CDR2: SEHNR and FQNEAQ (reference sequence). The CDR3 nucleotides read TGTGCCAGCAGCCTGTTCCAGGGCGAGCAGTACTTC. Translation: CASSLFQGEQYF.

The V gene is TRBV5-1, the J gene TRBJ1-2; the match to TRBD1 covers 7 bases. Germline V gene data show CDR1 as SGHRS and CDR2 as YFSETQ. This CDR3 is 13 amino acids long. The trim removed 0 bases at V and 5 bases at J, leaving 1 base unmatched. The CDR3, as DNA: TGCGCCAGCAGCTTGGAGACAGGGTATGGCTACACCTTC. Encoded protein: CASSLETGYGYTF.

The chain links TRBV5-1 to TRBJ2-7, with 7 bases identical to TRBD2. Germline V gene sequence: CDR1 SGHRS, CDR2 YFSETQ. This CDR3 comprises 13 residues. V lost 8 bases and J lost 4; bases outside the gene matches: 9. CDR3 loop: CARSTGGSYEQYV. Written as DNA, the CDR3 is TGCGCCAGGAGCACGGGGGGATCTTACGAGCAGTACGTC.

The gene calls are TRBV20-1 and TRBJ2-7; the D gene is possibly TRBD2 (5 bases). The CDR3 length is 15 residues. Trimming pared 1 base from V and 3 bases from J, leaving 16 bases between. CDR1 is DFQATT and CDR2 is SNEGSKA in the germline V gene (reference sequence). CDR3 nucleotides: TGCAGTGCTAGAGTCGGAGGAGATCTGGGCTACGAGCAGTACTTC. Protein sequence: CSARVGGDLGYEQYF.

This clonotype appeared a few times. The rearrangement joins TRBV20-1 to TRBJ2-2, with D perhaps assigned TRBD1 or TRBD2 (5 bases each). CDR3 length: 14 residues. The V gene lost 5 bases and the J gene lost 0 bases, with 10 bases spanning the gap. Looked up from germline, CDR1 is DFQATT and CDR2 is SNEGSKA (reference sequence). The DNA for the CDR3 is TGCAGTGCTTCCTGGGGGACGAACACCGGGGAGCTGTTTTTT. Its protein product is CSASWGTNTGELFF.

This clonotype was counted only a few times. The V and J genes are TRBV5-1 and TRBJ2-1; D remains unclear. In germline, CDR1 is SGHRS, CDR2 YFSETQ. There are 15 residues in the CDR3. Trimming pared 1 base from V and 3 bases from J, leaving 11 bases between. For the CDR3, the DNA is TGCGCCAGCAGCTTGTTGGGTCTCGTCTACAATGAGCAGTTCTTC. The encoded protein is CASSLLGLVYNEQFF.

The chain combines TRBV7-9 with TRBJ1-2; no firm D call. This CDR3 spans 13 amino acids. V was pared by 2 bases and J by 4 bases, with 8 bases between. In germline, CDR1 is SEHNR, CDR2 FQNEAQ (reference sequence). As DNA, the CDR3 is TGTGCCAGCAGCTTACTTACTGGCTATGGCTACACCTTC. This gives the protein CASSLLTGYGYTF.

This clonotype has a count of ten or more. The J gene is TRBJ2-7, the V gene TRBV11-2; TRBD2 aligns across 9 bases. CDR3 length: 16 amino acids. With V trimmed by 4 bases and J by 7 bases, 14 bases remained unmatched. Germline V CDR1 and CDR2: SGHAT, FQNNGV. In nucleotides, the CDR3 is TGTGCCAGCAGCTCCCTCGTGGAGCGGGGGGCCCTGGAGCAGTACTTC. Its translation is CASSSLVERGALEQYF. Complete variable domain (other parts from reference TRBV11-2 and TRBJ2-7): EAGVAQSPRYKIIEKRQSVAFWCNPISGHATLYWYQQILGQGPKLLIQFQNNGVVDDSQLPKDRFSAERLKGVDSTLKIQPAKLEDSAVYLCASSSLVERGALEQYFGPGTRLTVT.

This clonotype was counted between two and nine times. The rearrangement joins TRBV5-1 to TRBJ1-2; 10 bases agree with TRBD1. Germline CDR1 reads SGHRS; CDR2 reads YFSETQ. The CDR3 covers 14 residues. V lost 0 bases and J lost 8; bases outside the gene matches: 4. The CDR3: CASSLEGTGAGYTF. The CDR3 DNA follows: TGCGCCAGCAGCTTGGAAGGGACAGGGGCCGGCTACACCTTC.

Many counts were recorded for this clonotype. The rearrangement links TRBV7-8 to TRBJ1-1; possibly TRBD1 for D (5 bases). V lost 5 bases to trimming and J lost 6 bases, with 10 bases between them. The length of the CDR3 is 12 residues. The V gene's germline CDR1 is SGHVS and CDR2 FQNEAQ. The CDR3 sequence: CASSVDRSEAFF. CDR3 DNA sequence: TGTGCCAGCAGCGTTGACAGATCTGAAGCTTTCTTT. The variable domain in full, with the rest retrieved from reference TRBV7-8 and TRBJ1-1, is GAGVSQSPRYKVAKRGQDVALRCDPISGHVSLFWYQQALGQGPEFLTYFQNEAQLDKSGLPSDRFFAERPEGSVSTLKIQRTQQEDSAVYLCASSVDRSEAFFGQGTRLTVV.

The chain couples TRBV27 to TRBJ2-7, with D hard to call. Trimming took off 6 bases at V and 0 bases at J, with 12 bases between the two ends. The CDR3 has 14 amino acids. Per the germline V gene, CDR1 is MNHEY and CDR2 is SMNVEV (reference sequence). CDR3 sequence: CASSPLVRSYEQYF. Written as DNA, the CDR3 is TGTGCCAGCAGCCCACTGGTGCGCTCCTACGAGCAGTACTTC.

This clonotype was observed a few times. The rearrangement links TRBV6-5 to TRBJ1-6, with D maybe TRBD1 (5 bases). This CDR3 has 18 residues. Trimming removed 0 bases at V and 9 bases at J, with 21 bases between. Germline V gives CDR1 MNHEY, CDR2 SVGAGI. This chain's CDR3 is CASSYSIPAGRTVSPLHF. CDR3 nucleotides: TGTGCCAGCAGTTACTCGATTCCGGCAGGGAGGACGGTTTCACCCCTCCACTTT.

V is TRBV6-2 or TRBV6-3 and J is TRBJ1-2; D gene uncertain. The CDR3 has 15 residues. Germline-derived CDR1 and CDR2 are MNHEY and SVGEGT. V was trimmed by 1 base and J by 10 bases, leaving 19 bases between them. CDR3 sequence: CASSYFKDGARVYTF. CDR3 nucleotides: TGTGCCAGCAGTTACTTTAAGGACGGAGCTCGGGTCTACACCTTC.

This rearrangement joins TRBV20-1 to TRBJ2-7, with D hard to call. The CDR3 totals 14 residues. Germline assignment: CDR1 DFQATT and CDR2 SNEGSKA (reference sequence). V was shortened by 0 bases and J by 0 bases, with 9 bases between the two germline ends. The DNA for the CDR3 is TGCAGTGCTAGAGATTATCTGGACTCCTACGAGCAGTACGTC. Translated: CSARDYLDSYEQYV.

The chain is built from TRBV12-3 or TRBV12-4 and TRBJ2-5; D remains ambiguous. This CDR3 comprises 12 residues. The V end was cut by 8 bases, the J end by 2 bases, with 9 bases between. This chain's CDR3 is CASGTPQETQYF. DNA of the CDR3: TGTGCCAGCGGAACCCCACAAGAGACCCAGTACTTC.

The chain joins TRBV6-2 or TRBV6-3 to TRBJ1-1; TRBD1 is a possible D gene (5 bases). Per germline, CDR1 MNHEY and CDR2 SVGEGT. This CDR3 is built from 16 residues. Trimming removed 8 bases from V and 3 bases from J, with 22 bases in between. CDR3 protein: CASPRGTGHADTEAFF. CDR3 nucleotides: TGTGCCAGCCCCCGGGGGACGGGTCATGCGGACACTGAAGCTTTCTTT.

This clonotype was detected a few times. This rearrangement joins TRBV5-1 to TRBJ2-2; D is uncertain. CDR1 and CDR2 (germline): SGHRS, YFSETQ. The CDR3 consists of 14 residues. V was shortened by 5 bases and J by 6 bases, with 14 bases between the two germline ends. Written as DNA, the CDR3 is TGCGCCAGCAGTCCTGAACCTCAGGCCGGGGAGCTGTTTTTT. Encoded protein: CASSPEPQAGELFF.

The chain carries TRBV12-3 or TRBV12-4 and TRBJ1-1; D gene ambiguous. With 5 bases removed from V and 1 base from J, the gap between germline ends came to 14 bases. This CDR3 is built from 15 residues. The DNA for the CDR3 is TGTGCCAGCAGTCACGACACTGGCACGAACACTGAAGCTTTCTTT. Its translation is CASSHDTGTNTEAFF.

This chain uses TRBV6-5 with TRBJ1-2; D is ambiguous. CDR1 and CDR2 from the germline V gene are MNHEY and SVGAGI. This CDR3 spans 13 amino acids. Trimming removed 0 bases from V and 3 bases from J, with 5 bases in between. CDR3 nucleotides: TGTGCCAGCAGTTACTCGGCTCACTATGGCTACACCTTC. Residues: CASSYSAHYGYTF.

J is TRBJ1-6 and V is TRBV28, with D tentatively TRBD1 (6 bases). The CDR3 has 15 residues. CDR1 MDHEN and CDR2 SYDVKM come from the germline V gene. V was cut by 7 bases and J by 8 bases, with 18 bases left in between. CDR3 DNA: TGTGCCAGCACTCCAGGTCCCCGGACAGATTCACCCCTCCACTTT. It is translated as CASTPGPRTDSPLHF.

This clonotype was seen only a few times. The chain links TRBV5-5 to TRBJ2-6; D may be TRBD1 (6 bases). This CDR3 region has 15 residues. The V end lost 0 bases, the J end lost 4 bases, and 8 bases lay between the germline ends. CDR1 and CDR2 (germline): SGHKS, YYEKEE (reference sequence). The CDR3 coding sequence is TGTGCCAGCAGCTTGGATGGGGGCGGGGCCAACGTCCTGACTTTC. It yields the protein CASSLDGGGANVLTF.

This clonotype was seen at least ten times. The CDR3 region is CASRYNDGGELFF. The CDR3 nucleotides read TGTGCCAGCAGGTATAACGACGGGGGTGAACTGTTTTTT. The chain joins TRBV7-2 to TRBJ1-4; D may be TRBD1 (5 bases). CDR3 length equals 13 residues. V gave up 6 bases and J gave up 12 bases, with 17 bases separating them. Germline V gives CDR1 SGHTA, CDR2 FQGNSA.